This T cell receptor beta chain was recorded in a study of T cells in Graves' hyperthyroidism and ophthalmopathy. The CDR3 loop spans 18 amino acids. From germline, CDR1 is MNHEY and CDR2 SVGEGT. Trimming cost V 10 bases and J 0 bases, with 27 bases left between them. RNA transcripts served as the template for amplifying TCR beta CDR3 regions. A first-round RT-PCR of the TCR CDR3 used the HTBI primer set. TCRdb redid the calling of the multiplex PCR reads with MiXCR, one entry per CDR3 protein. The sample shows 500,000 to 750,000 distinct CDR3 sequences, 14% of them seen only once. General observations from the study: In the blood, most expanded thyroid clonotypes above 0.001 appeared as well.

Together with thyroid ultrasound, orbital computed tomography, serum thyroxine and TRAb, clinical symptoms were used for diagnoses. Comments on this clonotype: Its matching antigen is unknown.

Sequenced material: blood. The rearrangement links TRBV6-2 or TRBV6-3 to TRBJ1-2; unclear D gene. The receptor comes from a woman between 18 and 30 years old with Graves' ophthalmopathy. Here the CDR3 DNA reads TGTGCCACCACCCCCATACGGGATCCCACCAAAGCTAACTATGGCTACACCTTC. Translation gives CATTPIRDPTKANYGYTF.